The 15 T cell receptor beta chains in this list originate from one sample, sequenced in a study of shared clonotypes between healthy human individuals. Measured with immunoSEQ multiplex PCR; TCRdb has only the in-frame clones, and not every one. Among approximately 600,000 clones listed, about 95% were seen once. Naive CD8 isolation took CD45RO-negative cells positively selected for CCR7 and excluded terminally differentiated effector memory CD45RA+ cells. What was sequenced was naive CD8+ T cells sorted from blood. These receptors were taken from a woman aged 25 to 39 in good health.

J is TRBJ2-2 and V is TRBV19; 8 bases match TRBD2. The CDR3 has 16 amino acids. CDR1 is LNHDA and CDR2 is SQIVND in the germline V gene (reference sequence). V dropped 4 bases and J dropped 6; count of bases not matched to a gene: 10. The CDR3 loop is CASSTPGLGGSGELFF. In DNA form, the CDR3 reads TGTGCCAGTAGTACACCGGGACTAGGCGGGTCCGGGGAGCTGTTTTTT.

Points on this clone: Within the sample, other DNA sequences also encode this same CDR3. CDR3 region: CASSLGGSNQPQHF. DNA for the CDR3: TGTGCCAGCAGTTTGGGTGGGAGCAATCAGCCCCAGCATTTT. This chain links TRBV27 with TRBJ1-5; D is uncertain. Trimming shortened V by 3 bases and J by 1 base, and 7 bases separated the two germline ends. Germline CDR1 is MNHEY and CDR2 is SMNVEV (reference sequence). CDR3 length: 14 residues.

In DNA form, the CDR3 reads TGTGCCAGTAACACGGGGCAGTCCCAAGAGACCCAGTACTTC. Residues: CASNTGQSQETQYF. This chain links TRBV19 with TRBJ2-5, with D perhaps TRBD1 or TRBD2 (5 bases each). The CDR3 length is 14 residues. Trimming stripped 7 bases from V and 1 base from J, with 13 bases between. Germline V gene data show CDR1 as LNHDA and CDR2 as SQIVND (reference sequence).

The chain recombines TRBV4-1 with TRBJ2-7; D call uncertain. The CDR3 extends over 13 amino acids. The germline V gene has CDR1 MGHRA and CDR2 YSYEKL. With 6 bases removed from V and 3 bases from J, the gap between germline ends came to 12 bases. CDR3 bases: TGCGCCAGCAGTATGTCAGTAGACTACGAGCAGTACTTC. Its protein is CASSMSVDYEQYF.

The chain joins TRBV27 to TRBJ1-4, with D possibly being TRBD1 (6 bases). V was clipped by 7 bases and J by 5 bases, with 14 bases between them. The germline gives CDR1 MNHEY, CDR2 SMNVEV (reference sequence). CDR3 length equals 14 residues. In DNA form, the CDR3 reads TGTGCCAGCACCCTCCGGGGGGGCAATGAAAAACTGTTTTTT. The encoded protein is CASTLRGGNEKLFF.

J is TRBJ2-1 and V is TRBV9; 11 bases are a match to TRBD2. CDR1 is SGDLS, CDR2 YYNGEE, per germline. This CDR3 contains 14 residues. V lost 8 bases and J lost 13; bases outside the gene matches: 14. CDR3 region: CASSEKLAGAQQFF. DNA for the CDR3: TGTGCCAGTTCCGAGAAACTAGCGGGAGCGCAACAGTTCTTC.

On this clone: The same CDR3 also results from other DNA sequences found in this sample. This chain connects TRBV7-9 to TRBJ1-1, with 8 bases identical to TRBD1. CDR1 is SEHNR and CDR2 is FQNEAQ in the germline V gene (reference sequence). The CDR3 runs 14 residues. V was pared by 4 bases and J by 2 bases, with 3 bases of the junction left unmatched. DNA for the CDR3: TGTGCCAGCAGCTCAGGACAGGGTAACACTGAAGCTTTCTTT. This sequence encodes CASSSGQGNTEAFF.

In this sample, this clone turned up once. Here the CDR3 DNA reads TGTGCCAGCAGCGAGACAGGCCTGAACACTGAAGCTTTCTTT. Its protein is CASSETGLNTEAFF. The chain combines TRBV2 with TRBJ1-1; D possibly corresponds to TRBD1 (6 bases). The CDR3 totals 14 residues. V was shortened by 6 bases and J by 0 bases, with 11 bases between the two germline ends. The germline V gene has CDR1 SNHLY and CDR2 FYNNEI.

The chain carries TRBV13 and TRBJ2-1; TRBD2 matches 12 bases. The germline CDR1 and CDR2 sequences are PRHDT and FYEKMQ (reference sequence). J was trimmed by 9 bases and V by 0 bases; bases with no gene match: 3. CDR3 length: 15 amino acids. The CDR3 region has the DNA TGTGCCAGCAGCTTAGGGACTAGCGGGAGTGGTGAGCAGTTCTTC. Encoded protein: CASSLGTSGSGEQFF.

The CDR3 reads CASSLARDSYNEQFF. For the CDR3, the DNA is TGTGCCAGCAGCTTAGCGCGGGACTCCTACAATGAGCAGTTCTTC. The rearrangement uses TRBV7-9 and TRBJ2-1; perhaps TRBD2 as D (6 bases). The CDR3 is 15 residues long. Germline V gene sequence: CDR1 SEHNR, CDR2 FQNEAQ (reference sequence). V dropped 0 bases and J dropped 0 bases, with 6 bases sitting between them.

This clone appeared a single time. The CDR3 DNA is TGTGCCTGGGGCGGTCCAGATACGCAGTATTTT. Amino acid sequence: CAWGGPDTQYF. The gene calls are TRBV30 and TRBJ2-3, with no clear D. This CDR3 has 11 residues. V dropped 5 bases and J dropped 4 bases, with 7 bases sitting between them. Germline V CDR1 and CDR2: GTSNPN, SVGIG (reference sequence).

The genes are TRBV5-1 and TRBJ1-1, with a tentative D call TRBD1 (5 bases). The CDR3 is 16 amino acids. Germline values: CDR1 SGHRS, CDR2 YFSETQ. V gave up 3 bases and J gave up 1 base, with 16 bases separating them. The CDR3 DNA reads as TGCGCCAGCAGCTGGGAACCGGGACCCGGGAACACTGAAGCTTTCTTT. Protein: CASSWEPGPGNTEAFF.

The CDR3 loop reads CASSLDGNGYEQYF. In DNA, the CDR3 is TGTGCCAGCAGCTTAGACGGGAACGGTTACGAGCAGTACTTC. The V and J genes are TRBV7-9 and TRBJ2-7; D is possibly TRBD2 (5 bases). V lost 1 base and J lost 4, with 11 bases in between. This CDR3 has 14 amino acids. Per germline, CDR1 SEHNR and CDR2 FQNEAQ (reference sequence).

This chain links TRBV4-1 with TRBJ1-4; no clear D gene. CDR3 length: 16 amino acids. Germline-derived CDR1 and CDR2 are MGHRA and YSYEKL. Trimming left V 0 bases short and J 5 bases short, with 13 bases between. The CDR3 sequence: CASSQDSSHLNEKLFF. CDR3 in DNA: TGCGCCAGCAGCCAAGACAGCAGCCACCTCAATGAAAAACTGTTTTTT.

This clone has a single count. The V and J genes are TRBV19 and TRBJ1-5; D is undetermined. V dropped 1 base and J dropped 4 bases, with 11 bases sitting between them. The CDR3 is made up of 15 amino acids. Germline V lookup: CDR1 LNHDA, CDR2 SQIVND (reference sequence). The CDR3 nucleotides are TGTGCCAGTAGTATAGTCGAGACCCTTAATCAGCCCCAGCATTTT. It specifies CASSIVETLNQPQHF. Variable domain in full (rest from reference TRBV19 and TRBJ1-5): DGGITQSPKYLFRKEGQNVTLSCEQNLNHDAMYWYRQDPGQGLRLIYYSQIVNDFQKGDIAEGYSVSREKKESFPLTVTSAQKNPTAFYLCASSIVETLNQPQHFGDGTRLSIL.